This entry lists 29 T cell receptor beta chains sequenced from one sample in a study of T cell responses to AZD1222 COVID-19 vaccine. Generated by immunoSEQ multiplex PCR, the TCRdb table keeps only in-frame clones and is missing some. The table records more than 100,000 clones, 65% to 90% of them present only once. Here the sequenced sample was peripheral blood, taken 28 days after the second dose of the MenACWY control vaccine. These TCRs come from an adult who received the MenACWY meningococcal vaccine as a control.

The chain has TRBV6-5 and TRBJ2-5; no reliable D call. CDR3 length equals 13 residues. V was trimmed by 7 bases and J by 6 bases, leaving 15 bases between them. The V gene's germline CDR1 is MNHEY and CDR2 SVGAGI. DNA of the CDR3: TGTGCCAGCACGTTGAACGAATGGCAGACCCAGTACTTC. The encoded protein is CASTLNEWQTQYF.

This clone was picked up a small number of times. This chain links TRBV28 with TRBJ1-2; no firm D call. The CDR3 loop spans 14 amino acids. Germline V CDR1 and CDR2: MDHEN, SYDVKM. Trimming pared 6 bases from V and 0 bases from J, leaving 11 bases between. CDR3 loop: CASRLTPPNYGYTF. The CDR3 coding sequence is TGTGCCAGCAGGCTGACACCGCCTAACTATGGCTACACCTTC.

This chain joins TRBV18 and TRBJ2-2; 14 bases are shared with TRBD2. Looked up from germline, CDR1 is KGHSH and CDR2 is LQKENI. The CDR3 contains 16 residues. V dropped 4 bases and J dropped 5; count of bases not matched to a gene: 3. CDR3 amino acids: CASSLGLAGGTGELFF. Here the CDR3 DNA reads TGTGCCAGCTCACTTGGACTAGCGGGAGGAACCGGGGAGCTGTTTTTT.

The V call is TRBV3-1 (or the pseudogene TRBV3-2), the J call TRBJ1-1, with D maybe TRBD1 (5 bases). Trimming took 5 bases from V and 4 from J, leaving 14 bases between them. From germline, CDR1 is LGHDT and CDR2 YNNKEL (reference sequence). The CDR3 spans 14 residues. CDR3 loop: CASSLGTGSTEAFF. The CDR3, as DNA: TGTGCCAGCAGCTTGGGGACGGGTTCCACTGAAGCTTTCTTT.

CDR3: CATSDPGQPKETQYF. CDR3 bases: TGTGCCACCAGTGATCCGGGACAGCCCAAAGAGACCCAGTACTTC. J is TRBJ2-5 and V is TRBV24-1; 7 bases map to TRBD1. The length of the CDR3 is 15 residues. Germline CDR1 and CDR2: KGHDR and SFDVKD. With V trimmed by 3 bases and J by 3 bases, 6 bases remained unmatched.

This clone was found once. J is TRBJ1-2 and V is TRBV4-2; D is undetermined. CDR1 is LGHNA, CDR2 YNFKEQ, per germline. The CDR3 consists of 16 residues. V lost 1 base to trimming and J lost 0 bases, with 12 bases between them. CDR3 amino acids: CASSQASSRANYGYTF. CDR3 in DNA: TGTGCCAGCAGCCAAGCGTCATCGCGAGCTAACTATGGCTACACCTTC.

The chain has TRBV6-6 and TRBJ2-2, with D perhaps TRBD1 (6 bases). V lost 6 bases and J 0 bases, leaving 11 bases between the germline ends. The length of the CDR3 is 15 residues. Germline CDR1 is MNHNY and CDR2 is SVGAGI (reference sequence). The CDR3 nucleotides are TGTGCCAGCAGACACAGGGTATCGAACACCGGGGAGCTGTTTTTT. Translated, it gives CASRHRVSNTGELFF.

CDR3 DNA sequence: TGTGCCAGCAGCGGATCCGGGATCGGGTTTTCACCCCTCCACTTT. Protein sequence: CASSGSGIGFSPLHF. The chain employs TRBV9 and TRBJ1-6; D not resolved. Trimming removed 3 bases at V and 9 bases at J, with 16 bases between. Germline loops: CDR1 SGDLS, CDR2 YYNGEE. The CDR3 runs to 15 residues.

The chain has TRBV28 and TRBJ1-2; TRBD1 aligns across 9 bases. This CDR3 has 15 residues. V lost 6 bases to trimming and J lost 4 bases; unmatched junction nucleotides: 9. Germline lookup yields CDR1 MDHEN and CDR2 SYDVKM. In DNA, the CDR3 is TGTGCCAGCAGCCAACCCGGGACAGGGCGCTATGGCTACACCTTC. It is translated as CASSQPGTGRYGYTF.

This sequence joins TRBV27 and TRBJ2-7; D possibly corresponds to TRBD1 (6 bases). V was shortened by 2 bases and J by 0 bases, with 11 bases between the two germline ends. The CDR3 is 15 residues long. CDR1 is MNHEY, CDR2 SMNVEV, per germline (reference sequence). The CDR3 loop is CASSLKGTYSYEQYV. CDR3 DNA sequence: TGTGCCAGCAGTTTAAAAGGGACATACTCCTACGAGCAGTACGTC.

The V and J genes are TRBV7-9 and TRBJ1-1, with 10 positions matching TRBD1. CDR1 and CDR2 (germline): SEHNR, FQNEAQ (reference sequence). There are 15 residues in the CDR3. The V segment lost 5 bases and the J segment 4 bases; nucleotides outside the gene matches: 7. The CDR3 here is CASSPDRGLATEAFF. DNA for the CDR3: TGTGCCAGCAGCCCTGACAGGGGGCTAGCCACTGAAGCTTTCTTT.

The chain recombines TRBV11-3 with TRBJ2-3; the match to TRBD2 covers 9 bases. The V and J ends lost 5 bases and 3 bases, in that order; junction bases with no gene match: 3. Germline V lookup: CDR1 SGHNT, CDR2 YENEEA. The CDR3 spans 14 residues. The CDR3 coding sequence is TGTGCCAGCAGCAAAGGACTAGCGACAGATACGCAGTATTTT. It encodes CASSKGLATDTQYF.

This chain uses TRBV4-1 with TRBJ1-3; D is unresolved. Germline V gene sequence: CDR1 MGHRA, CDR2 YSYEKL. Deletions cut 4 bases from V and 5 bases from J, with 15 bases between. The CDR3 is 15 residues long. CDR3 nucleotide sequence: TGCGCCAGCAGCCCCCAAGTTGCGGCTAGAAACACCATATATTTT. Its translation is CASSPQVAARNTIYF.

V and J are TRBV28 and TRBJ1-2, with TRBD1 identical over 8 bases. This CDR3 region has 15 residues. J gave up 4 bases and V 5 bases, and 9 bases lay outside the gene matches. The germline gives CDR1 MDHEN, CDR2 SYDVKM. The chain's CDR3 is CASSPGGQGAYGYTF. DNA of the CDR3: TGTGCCAGCAGTCCTGGAGGACAGGGAGCCTATGGCTACACCTTC.

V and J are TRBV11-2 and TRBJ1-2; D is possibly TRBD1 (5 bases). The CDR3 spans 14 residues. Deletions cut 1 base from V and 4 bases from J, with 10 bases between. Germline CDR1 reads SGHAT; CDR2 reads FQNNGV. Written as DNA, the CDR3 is TGTGCCAGCAGCTTAGGGGGCAGTAGCTATGGCTACACCTTC. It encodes CASSLGGSSYGYTF.

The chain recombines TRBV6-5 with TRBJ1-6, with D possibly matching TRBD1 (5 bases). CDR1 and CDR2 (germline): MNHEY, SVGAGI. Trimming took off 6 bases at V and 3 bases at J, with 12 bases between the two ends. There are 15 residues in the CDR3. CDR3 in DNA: TGTGCCAGCAGATGGGACGGCCTCTATAATTCACCCCTCCACTTT. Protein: CASRWDGLYNSPLHF.

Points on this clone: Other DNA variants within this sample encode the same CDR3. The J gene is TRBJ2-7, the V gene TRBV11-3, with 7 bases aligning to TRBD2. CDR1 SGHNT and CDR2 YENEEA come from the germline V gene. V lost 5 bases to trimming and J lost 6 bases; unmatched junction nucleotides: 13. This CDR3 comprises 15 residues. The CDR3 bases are TGTGCCAGCAGCCCACTCCGGGCGGGAGAAGGCGAGCAGTACTTC. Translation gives CASSPLRAGEGEQYF.

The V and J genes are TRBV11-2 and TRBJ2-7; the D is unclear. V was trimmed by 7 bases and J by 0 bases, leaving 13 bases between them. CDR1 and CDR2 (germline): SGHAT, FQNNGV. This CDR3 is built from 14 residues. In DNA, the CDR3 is TGTGCCAGCAAATCTTCCCAGCTCTCCTACGAGCAGTACTTC. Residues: CASKSSQLSYEQYF.

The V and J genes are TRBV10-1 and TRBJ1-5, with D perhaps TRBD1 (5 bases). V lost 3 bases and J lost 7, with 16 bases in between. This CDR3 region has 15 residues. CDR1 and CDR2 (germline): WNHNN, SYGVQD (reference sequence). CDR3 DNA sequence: TGCGCCAGCAGTGAATGGGGCCGGGGTATCCAGCCCCAGCATTTT. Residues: CASSEWGRGIQPQHF.

The CDR3 loop is CASSVGEAGELFF. In nucleotides, the CDR3 is TGTGCCAGCAGTGTAGGGGAAGCCGGGGAGCTGTTTTTT. This chain uses TRBV2 with TRBJ2-2, with D perhaps TRBD1 (5 bases). The CDR3 consists of 13 residues. Trimming stripped 4 bases from V and 6 bases from J, with 9 bases between. Germline lookup yields CDR1 SNHLY and CDR2 FYNNEI.

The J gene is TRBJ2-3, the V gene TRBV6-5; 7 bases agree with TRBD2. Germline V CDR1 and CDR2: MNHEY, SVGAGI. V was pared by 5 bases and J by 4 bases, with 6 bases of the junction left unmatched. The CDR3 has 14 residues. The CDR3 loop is CASSPLTSADTQYF. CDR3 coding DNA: TGTGCCAGCAGTCCGTTAACTAGCGCAGATACGCAGTATTTT.

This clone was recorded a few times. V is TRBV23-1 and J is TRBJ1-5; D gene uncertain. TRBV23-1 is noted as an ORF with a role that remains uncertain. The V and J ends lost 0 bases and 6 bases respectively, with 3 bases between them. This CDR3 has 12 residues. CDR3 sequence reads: CASSQSSQPQHF. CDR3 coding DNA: TGCGCCAGCAGTCAATCTAGTCAGCCCCAGCATTTT.

In nucleotides, the CDR3 is TGTGCCAGCAGGCTGGACAGGGGGCTTGATACGCAGTATTTT. This gives the protein CASRLDRGLDTQYF. This rearrangement joins TRBV2 to TRBJ2-3, with TRBD1 matching over 11 bases. Per the germline V gene, CDR1 is SNHLY and CDR2 is FYNNEI. The trim removed 6 bases at V and 6 bases at J, leaving 5 bases unmatched. The CDR3 sequence is 14 residues long.

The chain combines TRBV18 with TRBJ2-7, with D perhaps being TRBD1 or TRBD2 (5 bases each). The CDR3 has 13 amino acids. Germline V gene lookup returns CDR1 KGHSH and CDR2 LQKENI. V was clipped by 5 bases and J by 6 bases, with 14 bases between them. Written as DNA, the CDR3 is TGTGCCAGCTCAGAGGGGTCCCCCCCCGAGCAGTACTTC. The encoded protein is CASSEGSPPEQYF.

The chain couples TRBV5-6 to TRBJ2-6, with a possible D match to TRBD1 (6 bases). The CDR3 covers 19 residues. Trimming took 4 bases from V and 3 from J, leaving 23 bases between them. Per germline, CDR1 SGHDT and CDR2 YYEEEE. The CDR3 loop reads CASSNPTETGLGGANVLTF. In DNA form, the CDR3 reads TGTGCCAGCAGCAACCCTACAGAGACAGGCCTAGGTGGGGCCAACGTCCTGACTTTC.

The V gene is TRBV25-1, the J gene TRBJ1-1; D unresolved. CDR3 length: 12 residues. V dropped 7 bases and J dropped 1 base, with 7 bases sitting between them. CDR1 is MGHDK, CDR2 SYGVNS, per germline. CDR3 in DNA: TGTGCCAGCACAGGTAGGAACACTGAAGCTTTCTTT. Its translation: CASTGRNTEAFF.

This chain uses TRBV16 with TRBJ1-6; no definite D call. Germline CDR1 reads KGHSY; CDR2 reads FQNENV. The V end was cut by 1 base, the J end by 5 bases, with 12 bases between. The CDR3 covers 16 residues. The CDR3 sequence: CASSQFWDWDNSPLHF. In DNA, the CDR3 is TGTGCCAGCAGCCAATTTTGGGATTGGGATAATTCACCCCTCCACTTT.

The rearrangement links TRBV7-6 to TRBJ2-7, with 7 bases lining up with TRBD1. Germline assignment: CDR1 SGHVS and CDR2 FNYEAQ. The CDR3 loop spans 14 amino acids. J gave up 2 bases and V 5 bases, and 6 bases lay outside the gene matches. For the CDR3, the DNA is TGTGCCAGCAGCCCTCGACAGGGCACCTACGAGCAGTACTTC. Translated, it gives CASSPRQGTYEQYF. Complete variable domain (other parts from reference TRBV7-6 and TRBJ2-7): GAGVSQSPRYKVTKRGQDVALRCDPISGHVSLYWYRQALGQGPEFLTYFNYEAQQDKSGLPNDRFSAERPEGSISTLTIQRTEQRDSAMYRCASSPRQGTYEQYFGPGTRLTVT.

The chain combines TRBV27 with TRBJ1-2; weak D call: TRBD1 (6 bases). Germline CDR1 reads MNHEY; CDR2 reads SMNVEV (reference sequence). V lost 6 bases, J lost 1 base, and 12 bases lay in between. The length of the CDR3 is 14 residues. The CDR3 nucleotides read TGTGCCAGCAGCACCAGGGGATTTAACTATGGCTACACCTTC. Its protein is CASSTRGFNYGYTF.